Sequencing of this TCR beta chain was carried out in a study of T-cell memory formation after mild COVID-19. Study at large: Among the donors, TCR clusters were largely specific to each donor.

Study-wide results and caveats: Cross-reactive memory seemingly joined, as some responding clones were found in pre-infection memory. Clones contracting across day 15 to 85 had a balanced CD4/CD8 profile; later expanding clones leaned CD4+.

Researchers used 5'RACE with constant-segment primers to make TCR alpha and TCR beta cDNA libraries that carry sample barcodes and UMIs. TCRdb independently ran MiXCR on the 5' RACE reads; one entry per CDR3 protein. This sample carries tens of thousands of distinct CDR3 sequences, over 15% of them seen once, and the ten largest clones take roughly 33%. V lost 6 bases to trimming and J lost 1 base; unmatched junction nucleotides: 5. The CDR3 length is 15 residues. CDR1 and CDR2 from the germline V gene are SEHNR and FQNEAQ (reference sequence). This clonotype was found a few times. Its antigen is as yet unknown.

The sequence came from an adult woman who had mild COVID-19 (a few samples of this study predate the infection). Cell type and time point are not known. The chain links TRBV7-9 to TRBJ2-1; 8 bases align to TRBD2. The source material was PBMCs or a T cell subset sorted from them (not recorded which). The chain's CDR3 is CASREAGASYNEQFF. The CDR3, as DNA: TGTGCCAGCAGGGAAGCGGGGGCATCCTACAATGAGCAGTTCTTC.